This T cell receptor beta chain stems from a study of T cell repertoires in aging, cancer and after chemotherapy. In the study overall: Around 10 million TCR reads were in the whole dataset.

Multiplex touch-down PCR with TRB-A/B primers amplified rearranged V-D-J TRB sequences. TCRdb itself ran the multiplex PCR reads through MiXCR, one entry per CDR3 protein. The sample comprises around 10,000 distinct CDR3 sequences, 30% to 40% of which are singletons, and approximately 8.2% rests with the top ten. Looked up from germline, CDR1 is KGHSH and CDR2 is LQKENI. The V and J ends lost 3 bases and 6 bases respectively, with 6 bases between them. The CDR3 contains 13 residues. TCR beta rearrangements were amplified from peripheral blood genomic DNA. The rearrangement uses TRBV18 and TRBJ1-6, with TRBD1 as a possible D gene (6 bases). The receptor was derived from a human donor in good health. The material sequenced was blood. This CDR3 is CASSPGANSPLHF. CDR3 nucleotide sequence: TGTGCCAGCTCACCGGGGGCTAATTCACCCCTCCACTTT.